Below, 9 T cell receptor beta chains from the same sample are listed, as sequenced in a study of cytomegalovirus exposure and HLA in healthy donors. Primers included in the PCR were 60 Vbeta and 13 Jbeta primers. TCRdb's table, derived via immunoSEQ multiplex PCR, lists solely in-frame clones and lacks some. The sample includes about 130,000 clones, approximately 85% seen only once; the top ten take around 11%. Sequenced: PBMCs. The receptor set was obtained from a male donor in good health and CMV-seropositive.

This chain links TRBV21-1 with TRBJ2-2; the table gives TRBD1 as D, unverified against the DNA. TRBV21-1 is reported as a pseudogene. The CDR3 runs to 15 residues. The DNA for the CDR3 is TGTGCCAGCAAACAGGGGGCGCGGGAGGCCGGGGAGCTGTTTTTT. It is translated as CASKQGAREAGELFF.

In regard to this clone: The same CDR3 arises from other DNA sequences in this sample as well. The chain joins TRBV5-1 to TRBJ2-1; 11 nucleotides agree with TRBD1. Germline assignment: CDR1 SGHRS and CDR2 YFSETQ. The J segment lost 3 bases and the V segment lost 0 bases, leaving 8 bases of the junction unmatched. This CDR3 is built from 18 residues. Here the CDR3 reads CASSLAFRDRGFYNEQFF. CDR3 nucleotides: TGCGCCAGCAGCTTGGCCTTCCGGGACAGGGGGTTCTACAATGAGCAGTTCTTC. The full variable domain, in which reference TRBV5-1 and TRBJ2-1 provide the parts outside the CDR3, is KAGVTQTPRYLIKTRGQQVTLSCSPISGHRSVSWYQQTPGQGLQFLFEYFSETQRNKGNFPGRFSGRQFSNSRSEMNVSTLELGDSALYLCASSLAFRDRGFYNEQFFGPGTRLTVL.

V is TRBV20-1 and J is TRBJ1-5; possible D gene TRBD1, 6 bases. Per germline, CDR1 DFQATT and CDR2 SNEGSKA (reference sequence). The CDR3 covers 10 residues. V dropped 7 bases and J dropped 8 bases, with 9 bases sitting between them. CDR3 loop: CSGGPEPQHF. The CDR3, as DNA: TGCAGTGGGGGGCCAGAGCCCCAGCATTTT.

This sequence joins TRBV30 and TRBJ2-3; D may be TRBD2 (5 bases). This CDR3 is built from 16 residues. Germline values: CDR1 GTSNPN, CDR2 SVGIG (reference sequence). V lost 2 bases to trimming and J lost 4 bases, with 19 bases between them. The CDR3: CAWSLGLSEGADTQYF. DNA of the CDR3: TGTGCCTGGAGTCTCGGACTCTCCGAGGGAGCAGATACGCAGTATTTT.

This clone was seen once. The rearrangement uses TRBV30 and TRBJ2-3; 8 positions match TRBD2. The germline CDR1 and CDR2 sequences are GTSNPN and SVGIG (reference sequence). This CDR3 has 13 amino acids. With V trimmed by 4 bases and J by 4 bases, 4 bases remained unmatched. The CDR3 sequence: CAWTATSADTQYF. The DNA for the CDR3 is TGTGCCTGGACCGCGACTAGCGCAGATACGCAGTATTTT.

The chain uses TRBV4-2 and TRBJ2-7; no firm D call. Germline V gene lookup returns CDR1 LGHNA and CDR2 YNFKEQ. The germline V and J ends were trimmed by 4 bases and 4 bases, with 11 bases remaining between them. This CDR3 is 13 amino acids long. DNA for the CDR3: TGTGCCAGCAGCCTCGCTCCCGGGTACGAGCAGTACTTC. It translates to CASSLAPGYEQYF.

CDR3 residues: CASSQEWGGTDTQYF. The CDR3 DNA reads as TGTGCCAGCAGTCAGGAGTGGGGCGGCACAGATACGCAGTATTTT. V is TRBV6-1 and J is TRBJ2-3; the D gene is possibly TRBD1 (5 bases). Germline values: CDR1 MNHNS, CDR2 SASEGT. V was trimmed by 5 bases and J by 1 base, leaving 13 bases between them. The CDR3 contains 15 residues.

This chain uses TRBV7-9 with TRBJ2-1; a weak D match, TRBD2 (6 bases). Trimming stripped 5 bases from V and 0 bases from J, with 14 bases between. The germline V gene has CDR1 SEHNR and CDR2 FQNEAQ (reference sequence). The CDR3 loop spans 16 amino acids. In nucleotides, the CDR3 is TGTGCCAGCAGCGTCTATAGCGGAGGCTCCTACAATGAGCAGTTCTTC. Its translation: CASSVYSGGSYNEQFF.

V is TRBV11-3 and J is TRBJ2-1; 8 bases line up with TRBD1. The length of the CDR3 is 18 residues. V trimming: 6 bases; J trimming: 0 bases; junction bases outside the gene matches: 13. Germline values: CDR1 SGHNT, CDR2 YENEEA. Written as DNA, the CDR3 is TGTGCCAGCAGTTCCGGGCAGGGGGCACGTGGCTCCTACAATGAGCAGTTCTTC. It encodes CASSSGQGARGSYNEQFF.